This T cell receptor beta chain comes out of a study of beta chain features in type 1 diabetes. Overall study context: Age, gender and cell yields were similar between patients and healthy donors.

Per germline, CDR1 MGHDK and CDR2 SYGVNS. The CDR3 sequence is 15 residues long. Trimming cost V 4 bases and J 1 base; bases outside gene matches: 7. Study-level findings and limits: The VDJ junctions of type 1 diabetes patients carried fewer insertions and more deletions.

The study reverse transcribed the entire isolated RNA, so it sequenced expressed TCRB transcripts. The data were produced by immunoSEQ multiplex PCR, yet TCRdb's version contains in-frame clones alone and is incomplete. Among under 950,000 clones listed, roughly 17% were seen once. By way of CD45RO/CCR7/CD25/CD127/CD95/CD27, the CD4+ regulatory, stem cell-like memory, central memory and naive cells were sorted. Only a few counts were recorded for this clone. Its antigen is still unknown. Input material: naive CD4+ T cells from blood. The sequence was collected from a woman aged 18-29 years in good health. The rearrangement links TRBV25-1 to TRBJ2-7; TRBD1 matches 7 bases. This chain's CDR3 is CASSARQGVSYEQYF. The CDR3 coding sequence is TGTGCCAGCAGTGCCAGACAGGGAGTGTCCTACGAGCAGTACTTC.